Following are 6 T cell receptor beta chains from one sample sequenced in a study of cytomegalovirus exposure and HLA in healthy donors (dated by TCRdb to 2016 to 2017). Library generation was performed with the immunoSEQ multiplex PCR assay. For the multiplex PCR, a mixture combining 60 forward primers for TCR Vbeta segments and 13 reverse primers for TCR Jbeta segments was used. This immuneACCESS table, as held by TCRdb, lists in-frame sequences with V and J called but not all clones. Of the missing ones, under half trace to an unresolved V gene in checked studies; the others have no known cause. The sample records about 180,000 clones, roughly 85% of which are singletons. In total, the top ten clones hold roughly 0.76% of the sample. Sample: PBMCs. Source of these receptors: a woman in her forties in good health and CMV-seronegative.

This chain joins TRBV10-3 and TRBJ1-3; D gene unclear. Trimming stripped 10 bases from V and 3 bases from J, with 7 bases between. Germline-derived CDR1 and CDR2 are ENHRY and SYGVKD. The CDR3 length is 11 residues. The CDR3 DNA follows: TGTGCCAGCACCTATGGAAACACCATATATTTT. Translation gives CASTYGNTIYF.

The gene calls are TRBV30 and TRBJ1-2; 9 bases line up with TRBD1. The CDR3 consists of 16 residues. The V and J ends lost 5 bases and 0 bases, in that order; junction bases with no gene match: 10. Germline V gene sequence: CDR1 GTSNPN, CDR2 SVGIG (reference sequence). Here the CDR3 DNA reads TGTGCCTGGGACCGGGACAGGGTGAGATCTAACTATGGCTACACCTTC. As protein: CAWDRDRVRSNYGYTF.

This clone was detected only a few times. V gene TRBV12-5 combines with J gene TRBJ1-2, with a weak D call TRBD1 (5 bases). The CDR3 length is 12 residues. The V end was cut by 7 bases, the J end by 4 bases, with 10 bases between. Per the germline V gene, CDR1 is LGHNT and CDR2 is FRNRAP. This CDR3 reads CASARDFYGYTF. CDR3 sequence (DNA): TGTGCTAGTGCCCGGGACTTCTATGGCTACACCTTC.

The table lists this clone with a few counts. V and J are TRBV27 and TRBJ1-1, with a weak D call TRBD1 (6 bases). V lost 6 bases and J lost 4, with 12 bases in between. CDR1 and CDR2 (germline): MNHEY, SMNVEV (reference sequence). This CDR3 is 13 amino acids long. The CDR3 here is CASRNRAITEAFF. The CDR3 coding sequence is TGTGCCAGCAGGAACAGGGCTATCACTGAAGCTTTCTTT.

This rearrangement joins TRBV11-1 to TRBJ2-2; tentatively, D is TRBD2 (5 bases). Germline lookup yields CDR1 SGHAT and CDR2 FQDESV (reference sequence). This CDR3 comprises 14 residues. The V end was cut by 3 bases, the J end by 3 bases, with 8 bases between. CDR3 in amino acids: CASSFTGDTGELFF. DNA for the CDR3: TGTGCCAGCAGCTTCACCGGGGACACCGGGGAGCTGTTTTTT.

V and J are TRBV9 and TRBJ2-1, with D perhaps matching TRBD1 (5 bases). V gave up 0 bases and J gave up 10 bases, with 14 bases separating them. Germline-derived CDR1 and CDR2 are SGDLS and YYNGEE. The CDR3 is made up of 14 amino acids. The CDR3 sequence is CASSVGWQGREQFF. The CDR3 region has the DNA TGTGCCAGCAGCGTAGGGTGGCAGGGTCGGGAGCAGTTCTTC.